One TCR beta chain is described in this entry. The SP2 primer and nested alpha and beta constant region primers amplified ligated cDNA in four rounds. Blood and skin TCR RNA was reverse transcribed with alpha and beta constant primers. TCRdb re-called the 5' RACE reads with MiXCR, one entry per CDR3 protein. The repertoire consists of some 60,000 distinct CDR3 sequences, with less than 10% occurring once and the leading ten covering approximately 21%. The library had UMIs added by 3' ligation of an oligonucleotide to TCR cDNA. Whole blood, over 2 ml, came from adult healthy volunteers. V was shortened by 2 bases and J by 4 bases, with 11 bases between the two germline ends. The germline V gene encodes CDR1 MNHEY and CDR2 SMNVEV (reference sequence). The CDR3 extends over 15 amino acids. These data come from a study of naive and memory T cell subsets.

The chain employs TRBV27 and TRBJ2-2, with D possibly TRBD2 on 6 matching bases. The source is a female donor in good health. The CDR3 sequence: CASSLRGTFTGELFF. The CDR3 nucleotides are TGTGCCAGCAGTTTACGCGGGACTTTCACCGGGGAGCTGTTTTTT.